Sequencing of this TCR beta chain was carried out in a study of identical twins. After template switching added a universal primer site, the resulting cDNA carried unique molecular identifiers. Using its own MiXCR run on the 5' RACE reads, TCRdb lists one record per CDR3 protein. The data contain 1.5 million to 2 million distinct CDR3 sequences, around a third of them singletons. The sample holds a few counts of this clonotype. The clonotype was recovered from a newborn girl in good health. Sequenced sample: cord blood.

The CDR3 DNA is TGCGCCAGCAGGACAGTCCGGGGAGCCACTGAAGCTTTCTTT. This codes for CASRTVRGATEAFF. This chain connects TRBV5-1 to TRBJ1-1; possibly TRBD1 for D (5 bases). This CDR3 has 14 residues. V was clipped by 5 bases and J by 4 bases, with 15 bases between them. Germline V lookup: CDR1 SGHRS, CDR2 YFSETQ. The full variable domain, with the rest looked up from reference TRBV5-1 and TRBJ1-1, is KAGVTQTPRYLIKTRGQQVTLSCSPISGHRSVSWYQQTPGQGLQFLFEYFSETQRNKGNFPGRFSGRQFSNSRSEMNVSTLELGDSALYLCASRTVRGATEAFFGQGTRLTVV.